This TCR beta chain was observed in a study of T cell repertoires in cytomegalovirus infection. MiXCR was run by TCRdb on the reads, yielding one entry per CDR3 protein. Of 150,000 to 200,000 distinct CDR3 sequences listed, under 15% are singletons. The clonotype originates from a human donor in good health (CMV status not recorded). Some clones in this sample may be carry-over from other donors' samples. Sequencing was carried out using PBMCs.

The CDR3 region is CASSRGTADTQYF. As DNA, the CDR3 is TGTGCCAGCTCCCGGGGAACCGCTGATACGCAGTATTTT. This chain joins TRBV2 and TRBJ2-3, with a tentative D call TRBD2 (5 bases). The CDR3 is 13 amino acids. The V end was cut by 8 bases, the J end by 6 bases, with 15 bases between. CDR1 and CDR2 from the germline V gene are SNHLY and FYNNEI.